The clone carrying this T cell receptor beta chain is categorized as medium-sized. Its antigen remains unidentified. TCRdb itself ran the 5' RACE reads through MiXCR, one entry per CDR3 protein. The sample contains 30,000 to 40,000 distinct CDR3 sequences, roughly 26% of which appear only once. General observations from the study: Tumor Treg TCRs overlapped most with tumor naive CD4+ cells. The larger cohort examined one V-J beta rearrangement, not whole repertoires. In terms of TCR gene usage, tumor memory CD4+ T cells clustered together with blood and lymph node memory CD4+ cells, as well as with lymph node naive CD4+ cells.

With 6 bases removed from V and 0 bases from J, the gap between germline ends came to 18 bases. CDR1 and CDR2 from the germline V gene are DFQATT and SNEGSKA (reference sequence). The CDR3 length is 15 residues. The origin of this receptor is a female donor with breast cancer. The source material was naive CD4+ T cells sorted from a lymph node. Subset: naive CD4+ T cells, CD4+CD45RA+CD25-. The V call is TRBV20-1, the J call TRBJ2-7; D perhaps matches TRBD1 (5 bases). This chain's CDR3 is CSAESADSSSYEQYF. The CDR3 DNA reads as TGCAGTGCAGAGAGCGCCGACAGCAGCTCCTACGAGCAGTACTTC.